This TCR beta chain is drawn from a study of CD8+ T cells in alopecia areata (dated by TCRdb to between 2017 and 2018). With regard to the full study: The treated patients took part in an open-label pilot trial in which moderate-to-severe alopecia areata was treated with oral tofacitinib at 5 to 10 mg twice daily. Amplification of TCRbeta CDR3 regions was done by immunoSEQ multiplex PCR using 35 Vbeta forward primers and 13 Jbeta reverse primers. The study used high-throughput TCRbeta sequencing to examine T cell clonal expansion in alopecia areata, in both the C3H/HeJ mouse model and human patients. In treated patients, disease severity was measured using the SALT score, which gives the percentage of scalp surface area affected. In humans, TCRbeta sequencing was performed on scalp tissue and on sorted CD4+ and CD8+ peripheral blood T cells from healthy controls and from patients with patchy or totalis/universalis alopecia areata. Patients on tofacitinib were biopsied at baseline and after 4 and 24 weeks of treatment, and several of the patients also had a later scalp biopsy. RNA was obtained with the PAXgene miRNA kit for fixed scalp, the miRNeasy kit for PBMCs, and the RNeasy kit for mouse skin. Patients received tofacitinib for 6 to 18 months and were then followed off drug for 6 months to check for delayed response and recurrence. Scalp clonality was compared across normal scalp (n=4), patchy alopecia areata scalp (n=8), and alopecia totalis/universalis scalp (n=8).

The treatment or condition label for this specimen denotes: oral pan-JAK inhibitor, 5-10 mg twice daily. Lesional scalp punch biopsies and peripheral blood were collected from alopecia areata patients. PBMCs were isolated by density centrifugation and stained for CD3, CD4 and CD8, and CD4+ and CD8+ T cells were sorted on a FACSAria. Library preparation used the immunoSEQ multiplex PCR assay. RNA was extracted from all samples and reverse transcribed into cDNA, which served as template for TCR sequencing. SuperScript III was used for first-strand cDNA synthesis, primed with a 2:1 mix of oligo-dT and random hexamers. Amplification bias was assessed with a synthetic immune receptor repertoire, and residual bias was removed computationally. As for the original processing: Raw reads were preprocessed for error removal, and CDR3 was defined according to IMGT conventions as running from the conserved cysteine to phenylalanine. Clonality was computed by normalizing Shannon entropy by log2 of the number of productive unique TCRs and subtracting the result from 1. CD4 or CD8 identity of scalp clones was inferred by cross-referencing scalp TCRbeta sequences with sorted blood CD4 and CD8 repertoires. This is the immuneACCESS table as TCRdb keeps it, with only in-frame sequences that have V and J called. A part of the clones is gone; compared with another copy, unresolved V genes explain less than half, and the rest is unexplained. V, J and clone size reflect that table, while D and trimming were determined from the DNA. Present in this sample are tens of thousands of clones, around 45% of which were seen just once. The ten top clones hold about a fifth of the sample.

Summary of the overall study and its limitations: Compared with mice, TCR sequences shared between patients were less clear, possibly partly because of HLA diversity across the patient population. Because the treated cohort was small and had only one nonresponder, larger studies are needed to examine links between baseline CD8+ expansion and response. Compared with normal scalp, lesional scalp, particularly in alopecia totalis/universalis, had higher clonality and more expanded CD8+ clones, which suggests antigenic drive. Many expanded lesional clones were found to persist in scalp and blood during tofacitinib treatment, and relapse after treatment cessation may be partly explained by this persistence. Resident alphabeta T cells in normal human skin are also sequenced, complicating scalp TCR repertoire analysis, unlike mouse skin dominated by gammadelta T cells. Tofacitinib significantly decreased scalp clonality and the number of expanded CD8+ clones among the top 100 scalp clones.

As regards this clone: This clone's antigen is unknown. No base quality information exists; no much larger clone differs at one position.

V and J lose 6 bases and 8 bases, and a span of 14 bases separates them. Reading from cysteine to phenylalanine, the CDR3 counts 12 amino acids. Only the CDR3 region is kept as DNA, spanning 36 bases read in frame from base 1. The germline V gene sets CDR1 to SQVTM and CDR2 to ANQGSEA. The TCR originated in a human donor with alopecia areata. Sequenced here: CD8+ T cells sorted from blood, sampled at roughly week 36, from a patient treated with tofacitinib. The V and J genes are TRBV29-1 and TRBJ2-4; D gene: possibly TRBD2, on 5 matching bases. For the CDR3, the sequence is CSVPLGEHIQYF. The DNA is TGCAGCGTCCCGCTTGGGGAGCACATTCAGTACTTC. With the portions outside the CDR3 filled from the reference TRBV29-1 and TRBJ2-4 genes, the complete variable region becomes SAVISQKPSRDICQRGTSLTIQCQVDSQVTMMFWYRQQPGQSLTLIATANQGSEATYESGFVIDKFPISRPNLTFSTLTVSNMSPEDSSIYLCSVPLGEHIQYFGAGTRLSVL.